The rows below give T cell receptor beta chains drawn from one sample of a study of cytomegalovirus exposure and HLA in healthy donors. Using immunoSEQ multiplex PCR, the repertoire was profiled, and TCRdb retains in-frame clones only, with some absent. Among 120,000 or so clones, roughly nine tenths were seen once, and the ten largest hold around 4.5%. Input material: PBMCs. These TCRs come from a man younger than 30 in good health and CMV-seropositive. Each CDR3 is given with its conserved first and last residue. The D gene is left open where the match is weak. The listing skips clone size in some rows; elsewhere it reads once, few, many or a size class.

clone size: -
J gene: TRBJ1-1
D gene: -
V gene: TRBV4-3
CDR3 DNA: TGCGCCAGCAGCCAAGAGTTTCTGACAGTGAACACTGAAGCTTTCTTT
CDR3 protein: CASSQEFLTVNTEAFF

clone size: few
J gene: TRBJ2-4
D gene: -
V gene: TRBV7-9
CDR3 DNA: TGTGCCAGCAGCTTTCGGTTGGGTGGGCAAAACATTCAGTACTTC
CDR3 protein: CASSFRLGGQNIQYF

clone size: -
J gene: TRBJ2-1
D gene: TRBD1
V gene: TRBV5-4
CDR3 DNA: TGTGCCAGCAGCCCCTACGCAGGACAGGGCGGCAATGAGCAGTTCTTC
CDR3 protein: CASSPYAGQGGNEQFF

clone size: -
J gene: TRBJ1-5
D gene: -
V gene: TRBV28
CDR3 DNA: TGTGCCAGCAGTTCCCCGGGGAGGCTCGATAGCAATCAGCCCCAGCATTTT
CDR3 protein: CASSSPGRLDSNQPQHF

clone size: -
J gene: TRBJ2-3
D gene: -
V gene: TRBV5-1
CDR3 DNA: TGCGCCAGCAGCTTCCCATCTGGGGAGGGGGAGGGCACAGATACGCAGTATTTT
CDR3 protein: CASSFPSGEGEGTDTQYF

clone size: -
J gene: TRBJ1-2
D gene: TRBD1
V gene: TRBV4-1
CDR3 DNA: TGCGCCAGCAGCCAAGAAGGGGGCTTGACCGGTGGCTACACCTTC
CDR3 protein: CASSQEGGLTGGYTF

clone size: -
J gene: TRBJ2-7
D gene: TRBD1
V gene: TRBV5-1
CDR3 DNA: TGCGCCAGCAGCTCGGGACAGGGGTTATACGAGCAGTACTTC
CDR3 protein: CASSSGQGLYEQYF

clone size: -
J gene: TRBJ1-5
D gene: TRBD1
V gene: TRBV4-2
CDR3 DNA: TGTGCCAGCATCCCCATAACTCGACTCGGGACAGGAGAAATCAACCAGCCCCAGCATTTT
CDR3 protein: CASIPITRLGTGEINQPQHF

clone size: -
J gene: TRBJ1-1
D gene: -
V gene: TRBV2
CDR3 DNA: TGTGCCAGCAGTGTTTCTAGAGGTGCGAACACTGAAGCTTTCTTT
CDR3 protein: CASSVSRGANTEAFF

clone size: -
J gene: TRBJ2-3
D gene: -
V gene: TRBV11-3
CDR3 DNA: TGTGCCAGCAGCTTAGGTCCTAGCACAGATACGCAGTATTTT
CDR3 protein: CASSLGPSTDTQYF

clone size: -
J gene: TRBJ1-2
D gene: -
V gene: TRBV7-9
CDR3 DNA: TGTGCCAGCAGCTTATCCCGGGATAGGGATGGCTACACCTTC
CDR3 protein: CASSLSRDRDGYTF

clone size: -
J gene: TRBJ2-7
D gene: -
V gene: TRBV7-5
CDR3 DNA: TGTGTCAGAAGCCCCTACGGAGCCCCCGTCCCCTACGAGCAGTACTTC
CDR3 protein: CVRSPYGAPVPYEQYF

clone size: -
J gene: TRBJ1-1
D gene: TRBD1
V gene: TRBV14
CDR3 DNA: TGTGCCAGCAGCCGCCTCGGGAGGGGGCGCGGGAGCACTGAAGCTTTCTTT
CDR3 protein: CASSRLGRGRGSTEAFF

clone size: -
J gene: TRBJ2-5
D gene: -
V gene: TRBV2
CDR3 DNA: TGTGCCAGCAGCGAACTGGGAGCTCAAGAGACCCAGTACTTC
CDR3 protein: CASSELGAQETQYF

clone size: -
J gene: TRBJ2-6
D gene: -
V gene: TRBV9
CDR3 DNA: TGTGCCAGCAGCGTAGCAGGGTCTGGGGCCAACGTCCTGACTTTC
CDR3 protein: CASSVAGSGANVLTF

clone size: -
J gene: TRBJ1-6
D gene: TRBD1
V gene: TRBV19
CDR3 DNA: TGTGCCAGTAGTATATGGGGACAGGGTATGGCACCCCTCCACTTT
CDR3 protein: CASSIWGQGMAPLHF

clone size: once
J gene: TRBJ2-3
D gene: -
V gene: TRBV7-2
CDR3 DNA: TGTGCCAGCAGCTTACAGGGGAAGGGGTTATCAGATACGCAGTATTTT
CDR3 protein: CASSLQGKGLSDTQYF

clone size: -
J gene: TRBJ2-1
D gene: TRBD2
V gene: TRBV29-1
CDR3 DNA: TGCAGCGTTCGACCGGGGGATGAGCGGGAGCTAAATGAGCAGTTCTTC
CDR3 protein: CSVRPGDERELNEQFF

clone size: -
J gene: TRBJ1-6
D gene: -
V gene: TRBV19
CDR3 DNA: TGTGCCAGTAGTATAGCCCGACAGAAATCACCCCTCCACTTT
CDR3 protein: CASSIARQKSPLHF

clone size: -
J gene: TRBJ2-5
D gene: -
V gene: TRBV11-2
CDR3 DNA: TGTGCCAGCAGCCAGAGGGAGACCCAGTACTTC
CDR3 protein: CASSQRETQYF

clone size: -
J gene: TRBJ2-7
D gene: TRBD1
V gene: TRBV7-9
CDR3 DNA: TGTGCCAGCAGCGAAAGGGGGACAGGCACATACGAGCAGTACTTC
CDR3 protein: CASSERGTGTYEQYF

clone size: few
J gene: TRBJ2-7
D gene: -
V gene: TRBV6-1
CDR3 DNA: TGTGCCAGCGACTTGACCAGGGGCGAGCAGTACTTC
CDR3 protein: CASDLTRGEQYF

clone size: -
J gene: TRBJ1-3
D gene: -
V gene: TRBV21-1
CDR3 DNA: TGTGCCAGCAGCCTTAGAGGACAGGCGGCATGGGACACCATATATTTT
CDR3 protein: CASSLRGQAAWDTIYF

clone size: -
J gene: TRBJ2-6
D gene: -
V gene: TRBV11-2
CDR3 DNA: TGTGCCAGCAGCTTACCCCGTTCCTCGGCTGGGGCCAACGTCCTGACTTTC
CDR3 protein: CASSLPRSSAGANVLTF

clone size: -
J gene: TRBJ1-4
D gene: -
V gene: TRBV2
CDR3 DNA: TGTGCCAGCAGTGAACAGGGGAAGAGGGAAAAACTGTTTTTT
CDR3 protein: CASSEQGKREKLFF

clone size: -
J gene: TRBJ1-1
D gene: -
V gene: TRBV27
CDR3 DNA: TGTGCCAGCAGAGATCCTAAGTTGGGGGGCACTGAAGCTTTCTTT
CDR3 protein: CASRDPKLGGTEAFF

clone size: -
J gene: TRBJ2-7
D gene: -
V gene: TRBV4-2
CDR3 DNA: TGTGCCAGCAGCCAAGGTCGCCGGGCCTACGAGCAGTACTTC
CDR3 protein: CASSQGRRAYEQYF

clone size: -
J gene: TRBJ2-2
D gene: TRBD1
V gene: TRBV4-3
CDR3 DNA: TGCGCCAGCAGCCCTGGCTGGGAGACAGGGGGGCTGTTTTTT
CDR3 protein: CASSPGWETGGLFF

clone size: once
J gene: TRBJ1-6
D gene: TRBD1
V gene: TRBV6-1
CDR3 DNA: TGTGCCAGCAGTGAAGGTCAGGGGGGATCACCCCTCCACTTT
CDR3 protein: CASSEGQGGSPLHF

clone size: -
J gene: TRBJ2-7
D gene: -
V gene: TRBV6-5
CDR3 DNA: TGTGCCAGCAGTTACTCGACTAGGAATTCCTACGAGCAGTACTTC
CDR3 protein: CASSYSTRNSYEQYF

clone size: -
J gene: TRBJ2-3
D gene: -
V gene: TRBV6-1
CDR3 DNA: TGTGCCAGCAGTGAAAACCCGGTAGATACGCAGTATTTT
CDR3 protein: CASSENPVDTQYF

clone size: -
J gene: TRBJ2-3
D gene: -
V gene: TRBV13
CDR3 DNA: TGTGCCAGCAGCCCCGCCGGGACTCCCACAGATACGCAGTATTTT
CDR3 protein: CASSPAGTPTDTQYF

clone size: -
J gene: TRBJ2-3
D gene: TRBD2
V gene: TRBV13
CDR3 DNA: TGTGCCAGCAGCGCGGGACTAGGGGATGGCACAGATACGCAGTATTTT
CDR3 protein: CASSAGLGDGTDTQYF

clone size: -
J gene: TRBJ2-3
D gene: -
V gene: TRBV27
CDR3 DNA: TGTGCCAGCAGTTTATCGGTGGTTAGTAGCACAGATACGCAGTATTTT
CDR3 protein: CASSLSVVSSTDTQYF

clone size: few
J gene: TRBJ1-1
D gene: -
V gene: TRBV19
CDR3 DNA: TGTGCCAGTATAGGGGGGGCGCGAGGTTTCTTT
CDR3 protein: CASIGGARGFF

clone size: -
J gene: TRBJ1-1
D gene: -
V gene: TRBV2
CDR3 DNA: TGTGCCAGCAGCGCCGCGGGTTTTACTGAAGCTTTCTTT
CDR3 protein: CASSAAGFTEAFF

clone size: -
J gene: TRBJ2-1
D gene: -
V gene: TRBV7-8
CDR3 DNA: TGTGCCAGCAGCCCCCCGTTGCGGTTGAGCTCCTACAATGAGCAGTTCTTC
CDR3 protein: CASSPPLRLSSYNEQFF

clone size: -
J gene: TRBJ1-5
D gene: -
V gene: TRBV19
CDR3 DNA: TGTGCCAGTAGTATGGCCTGGCAGGGGAGCAATCAGCCCCAGCATTTT
CDR3 protein: CASSMAWQGSNQPQHF

clone size: -
J gene: TRBJ1-2
D gene: -
V gene: TRBV5-1
CDR3 DNA: TGCGCCAGCAGCTTGGGTGCCAGAAACTATGGCTACACCTTC
CDR3 protein: CASSLGARNYGYTF

clone size: -
J gene: TRBJ2-1
D gene: TRBD1
V gene: TRBV2
CDR3 DNA: TGTGCCAGCAGACAAAGACAGGGGTCCCTCAACAATGAGCAGTTCTTC
CDR3 protein: CASRQRQGSLNNEQFF

clone size: -
J gene: TRBJ2-5
D gene: -
V gene: TRBV19
CDR3 DNA: TGTGCCAGTAGTGTGGACAGACGAGAGGGCCCCAAACAAGAGACCCAGTACTTC
CDR3 protein: CASSVDRREGPKQETQYF

clone size: -
J gene: TRBJ2-2
D gene: -
V gene: TRBV6-4
CDR3 DNA: TGTGCCAGCAGTGACGGGACAAACACCGGGGAGCTGTTTTTT
CDR3 protein: CASSDGTNTGELFF

clone size: -
J gene: TRBJ2-3
D gene: TRBD1
V gene: TRBV25-1
CDR3 DNA: TGTGCCAGCAGTGAATATCGCAGGGGGACAGATACGCAGTATTTT
CDR3 protein: CASSEYRRGTDTQYF

clone size: -
J gene: TRBJ1-3
D gene: -
V gene: TRBV7-8
CDR3 DNA: TGTGCCAGCAGCTTAGACCAGAACGGAAACACCATATATTTT
CDR3 protein: CASSLDQNGNTIYF

clone size: -
J gene: TRBJ1-1
D gene: -
V gene: TRBV5-6
CDR3 DNA: TGTGCCAGCAGCGACAGGCCAGGCACTGAAGCTTTCTTT
CDR3 protein: CASSDRPGTEAFF

clone size: -
J gene: TRBJ1-4
D gene: -
V gene: TRBV30
CDR3 DNA: TGTGCCTGGATCCCCAGGGCCGCAACTAATGAAAAACTGTTTTTT
CDR3 protein: CAWIPRAATNEKLFF

clone size: -
J gene: TRBJ2-1
D gene: -
V gene: TRBV10-3
CDR3 DNA: TGTGCCACCGCAGGGGTCTCGATCCGCAATGAGCAGTTCTTC
CDR3 protein: CATAGVSIRNEQFF

clone size: -
J gene: TRBJ2-1
D gene: TRBD1
V gene: TRBV6-6
CDR3 DNA: TGTGCCAGCAGTCATGACAGGGGGAACAATGAGCAGTTCTTC
CDR3 protein: CASSHDRGNNEQFF

clone size: -
J gene: TRBJ1-2
D gene: TRBD1
V gene: TRBV19
CDR3 DNA: TGTGCCAGTGAAACGGGACAGGGGTTCTACACCTTC
CDR3 protein: CASETGQGFYTF

clone size: -
J gene: TRBJ1-1
D gene: TRBD1
V gene: TRBV15
CDR3 DNA: TGTGCCACCAGCGGTGCAGGGGGCTTCACTGAAGCTTTCTTT
CDR3 protein: CATSGAGGFTEAFF

clone size: -
J gene: TRBJ1-2
D gene: TRBD1
V gene: TRBV5-1
CDR3 DNA: TGCGCCAGCAGCTTGGGGACAGGGTTTAACTATGGCTACACCTTC
CDR3 protein: CASSLGTGFNYGYTF

clone size: few
J gene: TRBJ2-1
D gene: -
V gene: TRBV7-9
CDR3 DNA: TGTGCCAGCAGCTTAACTCCTTACAATGAGCAGTTCTTC
CDR3 protein: CASSLTPYNEQFF

clone size: -
J gene: TRBJ1-5
D gene: -
V gene: TRBV6-1
CDR3 DNA: TGTGCCAGCATCAATCAGGGCTGGGCAGGTCAGCCCCAGCATTTT
CDR3 protein: CASINQGWAGQPQHF